Reported below is one T cell receptor beta chain. Its antigen remains unknown. One end of the junction varies from germline; a read error may be responsible. The same CDR3 arises from other DNA sequences in this sample as well. The treatment is: oral pan-JAK inhibitor, 5-10 mg twice daily. A FACSAria was used to sort CD4+ and CD8+ T cells. These cells came from PBMCs. After isolation, RNA underwent reverse transcription to generate cDNA as the sequencing template. Produced via immunoSEQ multiplex PCR; TCRdb's table is partial and in-frame only. The sample lists about 150,000 clones, 65% seen once, with roughly 0.99% in the top ten. These data are taken from a study of CD8+ T cells in alopecia areata. Study-wide points: Normal skin's resident alphabeta T cells are also sequenced in scalp samples. Sharing of TCRs across patients appeared less clear than in mice, possibly for HLA-related reasons. Tofacitinib significantly lowered scalp clonality and expanded CD8+ clones among the top 100.

The V gene's germline CDR1 is SSHAT and CDR2 FNYEAQ (reference sequence). The CDR3 spans 13 residues. The chain joins TRBV7-7 to TRBJ2-5; D not resolved. The sequences come from CD4+ T cells sorted from blood, collected at week 4, from a patient treated with tofacitinib. This TCR came from a human donor with alopecia areata. CDR3 sequence (DNA): TGTGCTAGCAGCTTGGGCTACCAGGAGACCCAGTACTTC. It is translated as CASSLGYQETQYF.